Shown below are 24 T cell receptor beta chains from a single sample sequenced in a study of regulatory T cells in long-lasting Graves disease. Time point given: persistent/refractory GD, antithyroid drugs over 5 years with positive TRAb. From PBMCs, RNA was extracted and then used to make the TCR library. With iRepertoire HTBI primers and Arm-PCR of CDR3 regions, TCR beta libraries were built. One entry per CDR3 protein, called by TCRdb with MiXCR from the multiplex PCR reads. The sample shows 250,000 to 300,000 distinct CDR3 sequences, 22% of them seen only once. The sequenced sample was peripheral blood mononuclear cells (PBMCs), obtained when the disease was refractory, from a patient treated with antithyroid drugs. These receptors were taken from a female donor with Graves disease.

V and J are TRBV6-1 and TRBJ2-7, with unresolved D. V was pared by 5 bases and J by 3 bases, with 11 bases between. This CDR3 spans 13 amino acids. CDR1 is MNHNS and CDR2 is SASEGT in the germline V gene. The CDR3 nucleotides are TGTGCCAGCAGTCTGAGACCGGGCTACGAGCAGTACTTC. Protein product: CASSLRPGYEQYF.

This clonotype was observed a handful of times. The chain couples TRBV11-2 to TRBJ1-1; 7 positions match TRBD1. With 5 bases clipped from V and 8 bases from J, the junction kept 11 bases outside the gene matches. The germline V gene encodes CDR1 SGHAT and CDR2 FQNNGV. The CDR3 runs 14 residues. DNA for the CDR3: TGTGCCAGCAGCACTAGCACAGGGGTAGCCGAAGCTTTCTTT. The encoded protein is CASSTSTGVAEAFF.

The chain links TRBV6-1 to TRBJ2-5; 8 positions agree with TRBD1. Germline values: CDR1 MNHNS, CDR2 SASEGT. CDR3 length: 17 residues. Trimming removed 6 bases from V and 4 bases from J; junction bases left unmatched: 16. This CDR3 is CASSVGTGGYIGETQYF. For the CDR3, the DNA is TGTGCCAGCAGCGTCGGGACAGGCGGATATATTGGAGAGACCCAGTACTTC.

This clonotype was found many times. The chain uses TRBV20-1 and TRBJ1-5; 8 bases align to TRBD1. The CDR3 extends over 13 amino acids. CDR1 is DFQATT, CDR2 SNEGSKA, per germline (reference sequence). The junction had 3 bases not matched to a gene; V was cut back by 6 bases and J by 2 bases. DNA of the CDR3: TGCAGTGCCCCAGGGGGCGGCAATCAGCCCCAGCATTTT. This gives the protein CSAPGGGNQPQHF.

Ten or more counts support this clonotype. J is TRBJ2-4 and V is TRBV2, with D hard to call. With the DNA end fitting TRBJ2-5 better, the J assignment may be wrong. The CDR3 has 11 residues. Looked up from germline, CDR1 is SNHLY and CDR2 is FYNNEI. The CDR3 bases are TGTGCCAGCAGTGACTATAGGACCCAGTACTTC. Amino acids: CASSDYRTQYF.

The chain has TRBV5-4 and TRBJ2-7, with 9 bases matching TRBD2. Germline V CDR1 and CDR2: SGHNT, YYREEE (reference sequence). V gave up 4 bases and J gave up 6 bases; unmatched junction bases: 2. The CDR3 extends over 12 amino acids. The CDR3 nucleotides are TGTGCCAGCAGCCAACTAGCGGGCGAGCAGTACTTC. It encodes CASSQLAGEQYF.

The chain uses TRBV6-2 or TRBV6-3 and TRBJ1-5; 10 nucleotides line up with TRBD1. V trimming: 8 bases; J trimming: 5 bases; junction bases outside the gene matches: 9. CDR3 length: 15 residues. Germline lookup yields CDR1 MNHEY and CDR2 SVGEGT. CDR3 DNA sequence: TGTGCCAGCTCTCCCGGGACAGGGGTCCATCAGCCCCAGCATTTT. This sequence encodes CASSPGTGVHQPQHF.

This clonotype has ten or more counts. The chain joins TRBV7-2 to TRBJ2-7, with 7 bases lining up with TRBD1. Germline values: CDR1 SGHTA, CDR2 FQGNSA. This CDR3 has 14 residues. The junction had 5 bases not matched to a gene; V was cut back by 2 bases and J by 4 bases. Here the CDR3 DNA reads TGTGCCAGCAGCTTAAAACAGGGGTTTTACGAGCAGTACTTC. As protein: CASSLKQGFYEQYF.

The rearrangement links TRBV7-2 to TRBJ1-2; D ambiguous. Between the trimmed V and J ends, which lost 7 bases and 0 bases, there was a span of 15 bases. The CDR3 runs to 15 residues. CDR1 is SGHTA and CDR2 is FQGNSA in the germline V gene. The CDR3 region has the DNA TGTGCCAGCACCATTGACAAAACCACTAACTATGGCTACACCTTC. It translates to CASTIDKTTNYGYTF.

This clonotype showed up just a few times. The J gene is TRBJ1-2, the V gene TRBV30; D remains ambiguous. The germline V gene encodes CDR1 GTSNPN and CDR2 SVGIG (reference sequence). Trimming pared 4 bases from V and 5 bases from J, leaving 8 bases between. The CDR3 spans 11 residues. The CDR3 sequence: CAWNSVYGYTF. Written as DNA, the CDR3 is TGTGCCTGGAACTCGGTGTATGGCTACACCTTC.

This clonotype was seen a handful of times. V is TRBV12-3 or TRBV12-4 and J is TRBJ2-5, with TRBD2 matching 14 bases. CDR3 length equals 15 residues. V trimming: 6 bases; J trimming: 5 bases; junction bases outside the gene matches: 5. The CDR3 sequence is CASSGTSGSGETQYF. The CDR3 DNA sequence: TGTGCCAGCAGCGGGACTAGCGGGAGTGGTGAGACCCAGTACTTC.

Concerning this clonotype: This likely stems from a read error, as it lies one base from a far larger clone. The chain combines TRBV7-9 with TRBJ1-4; D is uncertain. The J call may be in error: the DNA end matches TRBJ1-6 better. This CDR3 spans 13 amino acids. Germline CDR1 SEHNR, CDR2 FQNEAQ (reference sequence). CDR3 sequence (DNA): TGTGCCAGCAGCGGTCCGATGGGCTCACCCCTCCACTTT. Amino acids: CASSGPMGSPLHF.

This clonotype was seen only a few times. This chain links TRBV3-1 with TRBJ1-3, with D perhaps TRBD1 (6 bases). Trimming left V 4 bases short and J 2 bases short, with 12 bases between. The CDR3 covers 15 residues. Per the germline V gene, CDR1 is LGHDT and CDR2 is YNNKEL (reference sequence). The CDR3 sequence is CASSPLGGTGNTIYF. Written as DNA, the CDR3 is TGTGCCAGCAGCCCCTTAGGGGGTACTGGAAACACCATATATTTT.

The sample holds a few counts of this clonotype. This chain joins TRBV28 and TRBJ2-4, with 9 bases aligning to TRBD1. Per germline, CDR1 MDHEN and CDR2 SYDVKM. Losses at the gene ends were 8 bases for V and 2 bases for J; bases not matched to a gene: 10. The CDR3 has 16 amino acids. Here the CDR3 DNA reads TGTGCCAGCTCCCGACAGGGGGGAAATACCAAAAACATTCAGTACTTC. Residues: CASSRQGGNTKNIQYF.

The gene calls are TRBV28 and TRBJ1-5, with a weak D call TRBD1 (5 bases). V was shortened by 4 bases and J by 7 bases, with 14 bases between the two germline ends. The CDR3 sequence is 14 residues long. CDR1 and CDR2 (germline): MDHEN, SYDVKM. CDR3 in amino acids: CASSWLGGRQPQHF. The CDR3 DNA follows: TGTGCCAGCAGTTGGCTGGGGGGTCGACAGCCCCAGCATTTT.

This clonotype was counted between two and nine times. The rearrangement uses TRBV14 and TRBJ1-6; D is ambiguous. Trimming removed 3 bases at V and 7 bases at J, with 7 bases between. The germline CDR1 and CDR2 sequences are SGHDN and FVKESK. The CDR3 runs 13 residues. As DNA, the CDR3 is TGTGCCAGCAGCCAGCAGATCAATTCACCCCTCCACTTT. It yields the protein CASSQQINSPLHF.

The V and J genes are TRBV3-1 and TRBJ2-7; 7 bases agree with TRBD2. The germline V gene encodes CDR1 LGHDT and CDR2 YNNKEL (reference sequence). The V gene end was trimmed by 5 bases and the J gene end by 0 bases; junction bases not matched to a gene: 7. This CDR3 contains 15 residues. The DNA for the CDR3 is TGTGCCAGCAGCGTAAGCGGGATGTTCTCCTACGAGCAGTACTTC. Protein: CASSVSGMFSYEQYF.

This clonotype was seen ten or more times. The genes are TRBV24-1 and TRBJ2-1; TRBD2 aligns across 8 bases. V trimming: 2 bases; J trimming: 0 bases; junction bases outside the gene matches: 5. The CDR3 spans 17 residues. From germline, CDR1 is KGHDR and CDR2 SFDVKD. The chain's CDR3 is CATSDSLLADSYNEQFF. The CDR3 nucleotides read TGTGCCACCAGTGATTCTCTACTAGCGGACTCCTACAATGAGCAGTTCTTC.

There are many counts of this clonotype. This rearrangement joins TRBV28 to TRBJ1-4, with 7 bases identical to TRBD1. Germline V CDR1 and CDR2: MDHEN, SYDVKM. The V segment lost 5 bases and the J segment 7 bases; nucleotides outside the gene matches: 10. This CDR3 contains 15 residues. DNA for the CDR3: TGTGCCAGCAGTCCTACAGGGGAGAGAGGTGAAAAACTGTTTTTT. Residues: CASSPTGERGEKLFF. The complete variable domain, with remaining parts taken from reference TRBV28 and TRBJ1-4, reads DVKVTQSSRYLVKRTGEKVFLECVQDMDHENMFWYRQDPGLGLRLIYFSYDVKMKEKGDIPEGYSVSREKKERFSLILESASTNQTSMYLCASSPTGERGEKLFFGSGTQLSVL.

This clonotype has a count of ten or more. This rearrangement joins TRBV5-1 to TRBJ1-2; tentative D call: TRBD1 (6 bases). V dropped 0 bases and J dropped 7 bases, with 10 bases sitting between them. The germline V gene has CDR1 SGHRS and CDR2 YFSETQ. This CDR3 spans 13 amino acids. The CDR3 is CASSLEQGFGYTF. The CDR3 nucleotides are TGCGCCAGCAGCTTGGAACAGGGCTTTGGCTACACCTTC. Combining the CDR3 with reference TRBV5-1 and TRBJ1-2 gives the whole variable domain KAGVTQTPRYLIKTRGQQVTLSCSPISGHRSVSWYQQTPGQGLQFLFEYFSETQRNKGNFPGRFSGRQFSNSRSEMNVSTLELGDSALYLCASSLEQGFGYTFGSGTRLTVV.

This clonotype has a handful of counts. The CDR3 bases are TGCGCCAGCAGCCAAGAATCTGTCCGAAGGGGATACTCCTATGGCTACACCTTC. Translating it yields CASSQESVRRGYSYGYTF. The V gene is TRBV4-1, the J gene TRBJ1-2; D perhaps matches TRBD1 (5 bases). In germline, CDR1 is MGHRA, CDR2 YSYEKL. V was clipped by 0 bases and J by 4 bases, with 21 bases between them. This CDR3 has 18 residues.

J is TRBJ2-2 and V is TRBV7-9; D gene unclear. The ends were cut back, 5 bases at V and 7 bases at J, with 8 bases in the middle. Per the germline V gene, CDR1 is SEHNR and CDR2 is FQNEAQ (reference sequence). CDR3 size: 12 residues. The CDR3 is CASSLPVGELFF. DNA for the CDR3: TGTGCCAGCAGCCTGCCTGTCGGGGAGCTGTTTTTT.

The chain uses TRBV6-2 or TRBV6-3 and TRBJ1-6; perhaps TRBD1 as D (5 bases). The germline V and J ends were trimmed by 6 bases and 10 bases, with 13 bases remaining between them. Per the germline V gene, CDR1 is MNHEY and CDR2 is SVGEGT. CDR3 length: 13 residues. The CDR3 DNA follows: TGTGCCAGCAGGGAAGACAGTTACTCACCCCTCCACTTT. It translates to CASREDSYSPLHF.

This clonotype was counted once. The chain uses TRBV6-2 or TRBV6-3 and TRBJ2-1; 9 bases line up with TRBD2. CDR3 size: 13 residues. Germline-derived CDR1 and CDR2 are MNHEY and SVGEGT. The trim removed 5 bases at V and 10 bases at J, leaving 6 bases unmatched. CDR3 residues: CASSTLAGQEQFF. CDR3 bases: TGTGCCAGCAGTACGCTAGCGGGACAGGAGCAGTTCTTC.